The sequence of this T cell receptor beta chain was determined in a study of regulatory T cells. Primers: 52 TRBV forward and 13 TRBJ reverse. TCRdb keeps only in-frame clones here, not all; method: immunoSEQ multiplex PCR. The sample has nearly 30,000 clones, around 90% seen once. Every patient with CD3G deficiency had evidence of autoimmunity. CDR3 length: 15 amino acids. Germline V gene lookup returns CDR1 SGHRS and CDR2 YFSETQ. Trimming removed 4 bases from V and 3 bases from J; junction bases left unmatched: 9. On this clone itself: Its target is unknown.

Study conclusions and caveats: Hydrophobic residues at CDR3 positions 6 and 7 were enriched in conventional CD4+ T cells of CD3G-deficient patients.

The rearrangement joins TRBV5-1 to TRBJ2-7; 8 bases map to TRBD2. The specimen sequenced was conventional CD4+ T cells sorted from blood. This TCR was recovered from a person under 35 with CD3G deficiency. The CDR3 DNA sequence: TGCGCCAGCAGCCGGAACGGACTAGCAGGCTACGAGCAGTACTTC. Encoded protein: CASSRNGLAGYEQYF.